This T cell receptor beta chain was observed in a study of blood T cell repertoires in COVID-19. Study-wide context: Samples came from the United States, Italy and Spain, spanning acute and convalescent COVID-19. The analysed material was cDNA or gDNA that came from T cells, B-cell-depleted T cells, or PBMCs.

The repertoire was sequenced with immunoSEQ multiplex PCR; TCRdb's copy has only in-frame clones and lacks some. The sample holds around 170,000 clones, 75% to 80% seen once. Trimming removed 4 bases at V and 1 base at J, with 17 bases between. This CDR3 is built from 16 residues. Germline V gene data show CDR1 as SGHNT and CDR2 as YYREEE (reference sequence). Sequenced input: peripheral blood. The rearrangement uses TRBV5-4 and TRBJ2-5; D remains ambiguous. This clonotype was obtained from an elderly woman with acute or convalescent COVID-19. The CDR3: CASSALRELGQETQYF. CDR3 nucleotides: TGTGCCAGCAGCGCCCTTAGAGAGCTAGGCCAAGAGACCCAGTACTTC.